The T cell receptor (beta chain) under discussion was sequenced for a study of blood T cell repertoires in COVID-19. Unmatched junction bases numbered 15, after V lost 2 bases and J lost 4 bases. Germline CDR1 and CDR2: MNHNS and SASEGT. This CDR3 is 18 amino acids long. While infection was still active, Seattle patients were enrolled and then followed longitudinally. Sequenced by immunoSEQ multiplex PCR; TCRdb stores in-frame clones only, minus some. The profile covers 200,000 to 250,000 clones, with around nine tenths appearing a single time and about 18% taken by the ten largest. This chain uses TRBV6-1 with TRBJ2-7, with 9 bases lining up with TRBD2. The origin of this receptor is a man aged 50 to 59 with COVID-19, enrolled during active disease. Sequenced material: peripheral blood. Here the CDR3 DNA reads TGTGCCAGCAGTGAATCCCCACTTAGCGGGGGTAGGACGTACGAGCAGTACTTC. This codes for CASSESPLSGGRTYEQYF.